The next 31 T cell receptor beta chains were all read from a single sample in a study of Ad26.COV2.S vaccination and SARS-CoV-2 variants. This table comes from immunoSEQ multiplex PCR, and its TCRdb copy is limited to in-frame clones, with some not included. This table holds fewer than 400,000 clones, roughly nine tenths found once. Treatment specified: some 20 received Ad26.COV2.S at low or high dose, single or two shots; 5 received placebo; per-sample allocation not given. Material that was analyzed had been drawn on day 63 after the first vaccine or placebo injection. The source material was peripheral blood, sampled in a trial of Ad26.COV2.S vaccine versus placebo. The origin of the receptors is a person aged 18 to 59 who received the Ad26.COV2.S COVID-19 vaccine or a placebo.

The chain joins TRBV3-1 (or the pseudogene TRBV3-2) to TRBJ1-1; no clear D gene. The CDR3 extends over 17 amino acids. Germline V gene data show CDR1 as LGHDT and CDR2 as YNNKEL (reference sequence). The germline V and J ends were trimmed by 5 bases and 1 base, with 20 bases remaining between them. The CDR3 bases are TGTGCCAGCAGCTCCGCCCTGGATAGGACCAAGAACACTGAAGCTTTCTTT. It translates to CASSSALDRTKNTEAFF.

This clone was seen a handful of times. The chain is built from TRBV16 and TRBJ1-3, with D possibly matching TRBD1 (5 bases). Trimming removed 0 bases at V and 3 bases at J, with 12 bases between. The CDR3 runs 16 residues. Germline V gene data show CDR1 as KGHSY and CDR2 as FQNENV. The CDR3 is CASSQSLPGVGNTIYF. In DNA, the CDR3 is TGTGCCAGCAGCCAATCTTTACCGGGGGTTGGAAACACCATATATTTT. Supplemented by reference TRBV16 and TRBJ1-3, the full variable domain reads GEEVAQTPKHLVRGEGQKAKLYCAPIKGHSYVFWYQQVLKNEFKFLISFQNENVFDETGMPKERFSAKCLPNSPCSLEIQATKLEDSAVYFCASSQSLPGVGNTIYFGEGSWLTVV.

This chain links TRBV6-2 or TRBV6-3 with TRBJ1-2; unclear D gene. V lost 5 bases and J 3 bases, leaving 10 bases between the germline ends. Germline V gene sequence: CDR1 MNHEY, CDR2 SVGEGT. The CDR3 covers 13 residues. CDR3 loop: CASSDGTDYGYTF. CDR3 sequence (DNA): TGTGCCAGCAGTGATGGAACTGACTATGGCTACACCTTC.

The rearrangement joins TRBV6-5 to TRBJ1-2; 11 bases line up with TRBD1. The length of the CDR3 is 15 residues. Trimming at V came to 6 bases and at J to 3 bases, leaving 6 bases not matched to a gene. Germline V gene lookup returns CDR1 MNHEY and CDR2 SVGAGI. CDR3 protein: CASSPGQGADYGYTF. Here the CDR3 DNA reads TGTGCCAGCAGCCCCGGACAGGGGGCTGACTATGGCTACACCTTC.

The CDR3 DNA follows: TGTGCCAGCTCACCAGGGGGCGGACCTAATGAAAAACTGTTTTTT. It specifies CASSPGGGPNEKLFF. The chain employs TRBV18 and TRBJ1-4; TRBD1 might be the D (6 bases). The ends were cut back, 2 bases at V and 3 bases at J, with 10 bases in the middle. Germline CDR1 KGHSH, CDR2 LQKENI. The CDR3 is made up of 15 amino acids.

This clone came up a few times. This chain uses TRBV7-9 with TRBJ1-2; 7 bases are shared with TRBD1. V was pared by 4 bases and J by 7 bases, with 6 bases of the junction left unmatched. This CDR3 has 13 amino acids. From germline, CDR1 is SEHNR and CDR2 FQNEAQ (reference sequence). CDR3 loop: CASSYGQVAGYTF. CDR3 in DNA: TGTGCCAGCAGCTACGGACAGGTGGCTGGCTACACCTTC.

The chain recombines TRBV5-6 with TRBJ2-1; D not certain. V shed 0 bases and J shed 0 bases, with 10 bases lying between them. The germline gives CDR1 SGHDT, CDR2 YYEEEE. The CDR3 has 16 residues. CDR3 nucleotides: TGTGCCAGCAGCTTGGAACGTGGCATCTCCTACAATGAGCAGTTCTTC. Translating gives CASSLERGISYNEQFF.

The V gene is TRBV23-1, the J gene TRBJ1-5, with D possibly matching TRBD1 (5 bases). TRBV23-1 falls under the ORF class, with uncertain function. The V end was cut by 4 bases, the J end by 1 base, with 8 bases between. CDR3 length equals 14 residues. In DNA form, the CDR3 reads TGCGCCAGCAGTCGGGCAGGGAGCAATCAGCCCCAGCATTTT. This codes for CASSRAGSNQPQHF.

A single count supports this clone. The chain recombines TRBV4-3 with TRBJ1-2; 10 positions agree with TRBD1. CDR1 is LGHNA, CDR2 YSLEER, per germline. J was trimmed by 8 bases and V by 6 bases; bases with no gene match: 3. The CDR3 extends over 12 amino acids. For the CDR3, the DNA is TGCGCCAGCAGAGGGACAGGGGCCGGCTACACCTTC. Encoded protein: CASRGTGAGYTF.

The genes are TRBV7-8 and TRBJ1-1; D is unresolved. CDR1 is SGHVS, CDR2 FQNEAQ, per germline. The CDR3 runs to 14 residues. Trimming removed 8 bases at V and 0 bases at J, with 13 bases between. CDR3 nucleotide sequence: TGTGCCAGCTTTCAGACACATATGAACACTGAAGCTTTCTTT. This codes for CASFQTHMNTEAFF.

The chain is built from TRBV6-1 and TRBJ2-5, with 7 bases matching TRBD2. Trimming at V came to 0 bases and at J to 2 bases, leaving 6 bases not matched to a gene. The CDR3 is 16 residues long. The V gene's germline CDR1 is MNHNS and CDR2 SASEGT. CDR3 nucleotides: TGTGCCAGCAGTGAAGCGCTAGCGGAATCACAAGAGACCCAGTACTTC. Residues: CASSEALAESQETQYF.

The CDR3 region is CASSFPSGNEQYF. Here the CDR3 DNA reads TGCGCCAGCAGCTTTCCCTCTGGGAACGAGCAGTACTTC. The chain is built from TRBV5-1 and TRBJ2-7; D is unresolved. Per the germline V gene, CDR1 is SGHRS and CDR2 is YFSETQ. This CDR3 is built from 13 residues. The germline V and J ends were trimmed by 2 bases and 5 bases, with 11 bases remaining between them.

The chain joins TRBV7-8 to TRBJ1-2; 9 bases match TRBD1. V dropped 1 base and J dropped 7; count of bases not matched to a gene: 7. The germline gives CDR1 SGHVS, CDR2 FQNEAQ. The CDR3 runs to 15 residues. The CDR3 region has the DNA TGTGCCAGCAGCTTAGTTTCGGGACAGGGTAGTGGCTACACCTTC. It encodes CASSLVSGQGSGYTF.

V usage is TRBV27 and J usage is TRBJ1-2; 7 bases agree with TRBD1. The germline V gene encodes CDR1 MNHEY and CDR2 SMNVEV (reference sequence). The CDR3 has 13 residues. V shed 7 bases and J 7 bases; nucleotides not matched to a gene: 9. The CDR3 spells CASTADNRGGYTF. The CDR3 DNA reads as TGTGCCAGCACCGCTGACAACAGGGGTGGCTACACCTTC.

The CDR3 DNA reads TGTGCCACCAGTGACCAGGAATATCAGCCCCAGCATTTT. It translates to CATSDQEYQPQHF. This chain joins TRBV24-1 and TRBJ1-5; no clear D gene. Germline V CDR1 and CDR2: KGHDR, SFDVKD. CDR3 length: 13 amino acids. Deletions cut 4 bases from V and 5 bases from J, with 8 bases between.

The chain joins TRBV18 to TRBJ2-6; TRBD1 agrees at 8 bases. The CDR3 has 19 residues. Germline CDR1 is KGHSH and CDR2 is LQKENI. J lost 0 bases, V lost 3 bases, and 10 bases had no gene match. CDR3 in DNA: TGTGCCAGCTCACCGATGGAGACAGGGGATCTCTCTGGGGCCAACGTCCTGACTTTC. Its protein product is CASSPMETGDLSGANVLTF. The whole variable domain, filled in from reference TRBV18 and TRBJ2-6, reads NAGVMQNPRHLVRRRGQEARLRCSPMKGHSHVYWYRQLPEEGLKFMVYLQKENIIDESGMPKERFSAEFPKEGPSILRIQQVVRGDSAAYFCASSPMETGDLSGANVLTFGAGSRLTVL.

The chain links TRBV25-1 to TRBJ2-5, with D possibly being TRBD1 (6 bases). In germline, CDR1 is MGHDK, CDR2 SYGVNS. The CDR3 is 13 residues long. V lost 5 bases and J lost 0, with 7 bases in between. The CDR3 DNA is TGTGCCAGCAGTCCAGGGGACCAAGAGACCCAGTACTTC. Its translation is CASSPGDQETQYF.

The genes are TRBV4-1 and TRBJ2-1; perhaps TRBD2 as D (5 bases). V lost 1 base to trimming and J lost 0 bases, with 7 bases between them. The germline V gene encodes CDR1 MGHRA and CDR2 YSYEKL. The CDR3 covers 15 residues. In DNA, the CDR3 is TGCGCCAGCAGCCAAGTGGCGGGCTCCTACAATGAGCAGTTCTTC. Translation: CASSQVAGSYNEQFF.

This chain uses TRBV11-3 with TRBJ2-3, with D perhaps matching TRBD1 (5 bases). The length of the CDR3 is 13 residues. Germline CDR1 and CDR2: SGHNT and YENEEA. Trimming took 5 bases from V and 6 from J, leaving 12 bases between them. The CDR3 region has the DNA TGTGCCAGCAGCCACACAGGTGTTGATACGCAGTATTTT. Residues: CASSHTGVDTQYF. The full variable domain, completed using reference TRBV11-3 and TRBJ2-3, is EAGVVQSPRYKIIEKKQPVAFWCNPISGHNTLYWYLQNLGQGPELLIRYENEEAVDDSQLPKDRFSAERLKGVDSTLKIQPAELGDSAVYLCASSHTGVDTQYFGPGTRLTVL.

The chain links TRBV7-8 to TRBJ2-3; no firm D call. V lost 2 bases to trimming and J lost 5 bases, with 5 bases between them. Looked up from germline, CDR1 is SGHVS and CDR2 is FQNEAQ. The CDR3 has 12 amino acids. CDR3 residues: CASSLSRDTQYF. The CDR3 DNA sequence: TGTGCCAGCAGCTTATCAAGAGATACGCAGTATTTT. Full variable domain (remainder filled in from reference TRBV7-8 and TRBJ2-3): GAGVSQSPRYKVAKRGQDVALRCDPISGHVSLFWYQQALGQGPEFLTYFQNEAQLDKSGLPSDRFFAERPEGSVSTLKIQRTQQEDSAVYLCASSLSRDTQYFGPGTRLTVL.

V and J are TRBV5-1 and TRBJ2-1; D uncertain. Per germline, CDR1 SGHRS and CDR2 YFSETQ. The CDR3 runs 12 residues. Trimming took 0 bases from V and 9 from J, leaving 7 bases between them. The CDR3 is CASSLEQGEQFF. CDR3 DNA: TGCGCCAGCAGCTTGGAGCAAGGTGAGCAGTTCTTC.

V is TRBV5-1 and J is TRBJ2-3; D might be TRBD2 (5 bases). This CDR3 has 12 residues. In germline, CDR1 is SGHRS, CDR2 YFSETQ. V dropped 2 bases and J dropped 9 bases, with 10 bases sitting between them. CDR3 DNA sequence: TGCGCCAGCAGCTTAGACCTAGCCACGCAGTATTTT. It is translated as CASSLDLATQYF.

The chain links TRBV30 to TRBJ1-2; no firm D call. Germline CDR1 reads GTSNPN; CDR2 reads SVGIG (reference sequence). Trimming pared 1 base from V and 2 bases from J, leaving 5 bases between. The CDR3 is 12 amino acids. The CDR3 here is CAWSEVNYGYTF. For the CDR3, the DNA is TGTGCCTGGAGTGAGGTAAACTATGGCTACACCTTC. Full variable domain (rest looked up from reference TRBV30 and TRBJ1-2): SQTIHQWPATLVQPVGSPLSLECTVEGTSNPNLYWYRQAAGRGLQLLFYSVGIGQISSEVPQNLSASRPQDRQFILSSKKLLLSDSGFYLCAWSEVNYGYTFGSGTRLTVV.

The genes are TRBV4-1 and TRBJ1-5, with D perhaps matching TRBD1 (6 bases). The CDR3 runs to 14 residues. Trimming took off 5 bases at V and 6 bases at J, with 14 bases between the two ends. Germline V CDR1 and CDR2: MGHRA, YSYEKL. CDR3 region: CASSFLQGSQPQHF. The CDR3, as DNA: TGCGCCAGCAGCTTTCTCCAGGGGAGTCAGCCCCAGCATTTT.

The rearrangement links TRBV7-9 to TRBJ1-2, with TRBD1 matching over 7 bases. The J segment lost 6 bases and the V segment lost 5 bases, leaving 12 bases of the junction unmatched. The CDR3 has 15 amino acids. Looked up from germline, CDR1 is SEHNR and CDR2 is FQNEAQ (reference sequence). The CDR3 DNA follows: TGTGCCAGCAGCCCTGGGGGCAGGGGGTGGAATGGCTACACCTTC. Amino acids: CASSPGGRGWNGYTF.

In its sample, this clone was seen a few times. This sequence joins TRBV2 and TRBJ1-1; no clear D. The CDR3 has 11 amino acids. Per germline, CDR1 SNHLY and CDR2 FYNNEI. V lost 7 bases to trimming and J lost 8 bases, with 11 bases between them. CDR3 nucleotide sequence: TGTGCCAGCACTTTCGGAGGGGAAGCTTTCTTT. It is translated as CASTFGGEAFF.

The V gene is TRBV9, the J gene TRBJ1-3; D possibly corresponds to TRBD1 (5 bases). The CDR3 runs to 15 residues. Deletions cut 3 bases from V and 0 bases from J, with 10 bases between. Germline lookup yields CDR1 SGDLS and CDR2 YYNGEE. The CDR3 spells CASSAEGYSGNTIYF. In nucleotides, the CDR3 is TGTGCCAGCAGCGCGGAGGGGTACTCTGGAAACACCATATATTTT.

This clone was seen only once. The CDR3 protein is CASSQEGTAYNEQFF. CDR3 nucleotides: TGCGCCAGCAGCCAAGAAGGGACTGCCTACAATGAGCAGTTCTTC. The rearrangement links TRBV4-3 to TRBJ2-1; D perhaps matches TRBD2 (6 bases). This CDR3 is 15 amino acids long. The germline CDR1 and CDR2 sequences are LGHNA and YSLEER. V lost 0 bases, J lost 2 bases, and 8 bases lay in between.

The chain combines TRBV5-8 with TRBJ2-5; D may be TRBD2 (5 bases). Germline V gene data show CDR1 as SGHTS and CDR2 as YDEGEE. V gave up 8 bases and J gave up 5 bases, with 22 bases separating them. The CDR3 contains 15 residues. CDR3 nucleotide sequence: TGTGCCAGTCTCATTTCCGTGGCTCGAGGGGAGACCCAGTACTTC. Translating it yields CASLISVARGETQYF.

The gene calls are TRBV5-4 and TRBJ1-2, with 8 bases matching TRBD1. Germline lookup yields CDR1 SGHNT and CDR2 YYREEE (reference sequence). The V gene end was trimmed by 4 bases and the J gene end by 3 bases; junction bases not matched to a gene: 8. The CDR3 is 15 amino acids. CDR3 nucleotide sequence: TGTGCCAGCAGCCGAGAACAGGGGGTGGACTATGGCTACACCTTC. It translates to CASSREQGVDYGYTF.

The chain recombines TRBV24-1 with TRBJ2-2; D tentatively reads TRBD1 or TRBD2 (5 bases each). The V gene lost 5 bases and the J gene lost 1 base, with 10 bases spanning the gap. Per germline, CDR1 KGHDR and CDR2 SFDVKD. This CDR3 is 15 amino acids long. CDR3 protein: CATSVGTVNTGELFF. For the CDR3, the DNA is TGTGCCACCAGTGTCGGGACGGTGAACACCGGGGAGCTGTTTTTT.